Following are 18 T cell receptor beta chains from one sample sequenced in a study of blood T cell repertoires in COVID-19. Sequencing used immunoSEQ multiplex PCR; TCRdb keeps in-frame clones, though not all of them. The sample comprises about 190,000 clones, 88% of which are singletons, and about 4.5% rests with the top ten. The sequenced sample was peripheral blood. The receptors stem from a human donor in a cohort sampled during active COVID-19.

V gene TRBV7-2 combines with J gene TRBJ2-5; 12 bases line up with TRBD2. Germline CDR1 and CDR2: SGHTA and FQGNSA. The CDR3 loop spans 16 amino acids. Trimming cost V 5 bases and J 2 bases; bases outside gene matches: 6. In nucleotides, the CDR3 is TGTGCCAGCAGCCTGATAGGACTAGCGGGGCAAGAGACCCAGTACTTC. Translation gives CASSLIGLAGQETQYF.

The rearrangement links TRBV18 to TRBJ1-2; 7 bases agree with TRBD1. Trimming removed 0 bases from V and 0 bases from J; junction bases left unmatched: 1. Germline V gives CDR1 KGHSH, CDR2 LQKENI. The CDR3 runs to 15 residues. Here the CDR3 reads CASSPPTGSNYGYTF. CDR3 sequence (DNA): TGTGCCAGCTCACCACCGACAGGGTCTAACTATGGCTACACCTTC.

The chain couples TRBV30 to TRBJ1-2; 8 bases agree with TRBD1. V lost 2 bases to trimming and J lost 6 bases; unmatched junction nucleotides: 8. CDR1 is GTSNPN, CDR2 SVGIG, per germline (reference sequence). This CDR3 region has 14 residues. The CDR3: CAWSTGGWINGYTF. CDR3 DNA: TGTGCCTGGAGTACAGGGGGGTGGATTAATGGCTACACCTTC. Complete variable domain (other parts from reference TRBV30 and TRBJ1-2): SQTIHQWPATLVQPVGSPLSLECTVEGTSNPNLYWYRQAAGRGLQLLFYSVGIGQISSEVPQNLSASRPQDRQFILSSKKLLLSDSGFYLCAWSTGGWINGYTFGSGTRLTVV.

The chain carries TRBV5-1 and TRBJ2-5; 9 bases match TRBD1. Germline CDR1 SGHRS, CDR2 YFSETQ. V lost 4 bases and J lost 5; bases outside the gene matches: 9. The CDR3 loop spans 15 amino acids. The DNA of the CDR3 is TGCGCCAGCAGCCACGGGACAGGGAGATTGGAGACCCAGTACTTC. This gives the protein CASSHGTGRLETQYF.

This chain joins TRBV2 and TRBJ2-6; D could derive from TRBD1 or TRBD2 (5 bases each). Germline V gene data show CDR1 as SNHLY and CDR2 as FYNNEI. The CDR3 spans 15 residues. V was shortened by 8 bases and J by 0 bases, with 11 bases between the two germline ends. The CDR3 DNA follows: TGTGCCAGCGGTGGGGGAGTCTCTGGGGCCAACGTCCTGACTTTC. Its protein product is CASGGGVSGANVLTF.

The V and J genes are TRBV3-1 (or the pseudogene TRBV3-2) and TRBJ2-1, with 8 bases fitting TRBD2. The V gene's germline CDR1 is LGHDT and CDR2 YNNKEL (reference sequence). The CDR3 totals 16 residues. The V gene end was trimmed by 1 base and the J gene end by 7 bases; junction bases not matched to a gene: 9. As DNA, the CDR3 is TGTGCCAGCAGCCAAGGGGGACTAGAGGGTCCAAATGAGCAGTTCTTC. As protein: CASSQGGLEGPNEQFF.

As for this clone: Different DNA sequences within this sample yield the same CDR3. For the CDR3, the DNA is TGTGCCTGGAGTGTAAGAGGGAACACTGAAGCTTTCTTT. As protein: CAWSVRGNTEAFF. The chain recombines TRBV30 with TRBJ1-1; D unclear. The CDR3 extends over 13 amino acids. From germline, CDR1 is GTSNPN and CDR2 SVGIG (reference sequence). Trimming stripped 0 bases from V and 1 base from J, with 6 bases between. Together with reference TRBV30 and TRBJ1-1, the CDR3 gives the full variable domain: SQTIHQWPATLVQPVGSPLSLECTVEGTSNPNLYWYRQAAGRGLQLLFYSVGIGQISSEVPQNLSASRPQDRQFILSSKKLLLSDSGFYLCAWSVRGNTEAFFGQGTRLTVV.

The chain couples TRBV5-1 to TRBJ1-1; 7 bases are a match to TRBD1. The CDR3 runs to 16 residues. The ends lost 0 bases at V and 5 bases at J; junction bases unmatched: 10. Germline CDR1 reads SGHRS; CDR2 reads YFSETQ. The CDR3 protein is CASSLAPQGQLTEAFF. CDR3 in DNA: TGCGCCAGCAGCTTGGCACCTCAGGGACAGTTAACTGAAGCTTTCTTT.

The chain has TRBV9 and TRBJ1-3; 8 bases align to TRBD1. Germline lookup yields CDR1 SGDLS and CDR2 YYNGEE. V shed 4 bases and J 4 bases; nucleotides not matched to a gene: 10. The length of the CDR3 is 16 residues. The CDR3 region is CASSPPGGNTGNTIYF. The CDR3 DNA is TGTGCCAGCAGCCCCCCAGGGGGCAATACGGGAAACACCATATATTTT.

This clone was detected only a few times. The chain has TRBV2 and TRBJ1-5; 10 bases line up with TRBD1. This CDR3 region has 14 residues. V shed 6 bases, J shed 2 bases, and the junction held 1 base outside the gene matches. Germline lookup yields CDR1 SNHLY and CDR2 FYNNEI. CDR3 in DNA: TGTGCCAGCAGGGGACAGGGGCGCAATCAGCCCCAGCATTTT. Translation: CASRGQGRNQPQHF.

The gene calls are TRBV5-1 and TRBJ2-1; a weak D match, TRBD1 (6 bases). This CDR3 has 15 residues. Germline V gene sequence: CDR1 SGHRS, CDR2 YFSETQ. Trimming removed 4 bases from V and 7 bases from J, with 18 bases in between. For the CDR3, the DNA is TGCGCCAGCAGCCCGGACCAGGGGTTTAGTAATGAGCAGTTCTTC. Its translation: CASSPDQGFSNEQFF.

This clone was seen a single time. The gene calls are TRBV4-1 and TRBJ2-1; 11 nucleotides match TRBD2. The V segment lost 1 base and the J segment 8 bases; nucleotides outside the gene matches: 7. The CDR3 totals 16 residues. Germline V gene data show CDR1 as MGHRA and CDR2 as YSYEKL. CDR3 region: CASSQATSGRFHEQFF. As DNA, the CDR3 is TGCGCCAGCAGCCAAGCAACTAGCGGGAGATTCCATGAGCAGTTCTTC.

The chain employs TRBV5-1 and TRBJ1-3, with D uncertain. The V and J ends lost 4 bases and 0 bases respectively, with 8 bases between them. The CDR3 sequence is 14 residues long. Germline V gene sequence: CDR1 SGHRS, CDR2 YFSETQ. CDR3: CASSPGDSGNTIYF. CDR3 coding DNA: TGCGCCAGCAGCCCCGGGGACTCTGGAAACACCATATATTTT. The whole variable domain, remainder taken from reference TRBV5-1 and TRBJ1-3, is KAGVTQTPRYLIKTRGQQVTLSCSPISGHRSVSWYQQTPGQGLQFLFEYFSETQRNKGNFPGRFSGRQFSNSRSEMNVSTLELGDSALYLCASSPGDSGNTIYFGEGSWLTVV.

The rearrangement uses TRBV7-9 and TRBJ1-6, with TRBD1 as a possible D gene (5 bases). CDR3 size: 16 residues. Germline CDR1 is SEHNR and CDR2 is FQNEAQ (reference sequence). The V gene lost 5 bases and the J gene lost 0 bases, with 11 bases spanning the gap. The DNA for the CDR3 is TGTGCCAGCAGCGACAGCTTTAGCTCCTATAATTCACCCCTCCACTTT. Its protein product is CASSDSFSSYNSPLHF.

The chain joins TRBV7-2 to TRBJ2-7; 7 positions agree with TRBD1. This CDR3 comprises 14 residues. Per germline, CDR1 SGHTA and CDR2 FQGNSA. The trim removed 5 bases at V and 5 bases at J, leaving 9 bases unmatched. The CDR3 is CASSVSGTVDEQYF. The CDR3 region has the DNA TGTGCCAGCAGCGTATCCGGGACAGTCGACGAGCAGTACTTC.

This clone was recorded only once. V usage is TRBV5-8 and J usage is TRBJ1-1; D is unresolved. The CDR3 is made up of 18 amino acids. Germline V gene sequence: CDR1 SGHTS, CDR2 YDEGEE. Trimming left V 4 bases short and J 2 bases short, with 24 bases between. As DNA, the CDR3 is TGTGCCAGCAGCAAGACAACAAAGCTATCCCAATTAAACACTGAAGCTTTCTTT. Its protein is CASSKTTKLSQLNTEAFF.

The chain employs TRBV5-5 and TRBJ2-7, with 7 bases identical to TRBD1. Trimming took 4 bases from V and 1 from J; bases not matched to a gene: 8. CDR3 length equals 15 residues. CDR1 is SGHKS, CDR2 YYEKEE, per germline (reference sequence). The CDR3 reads CASSRDWDRSYEQYF. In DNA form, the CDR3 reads TGTGCCAGCAGCCGCGACTGGGACAGATCCTACGAGCAGTACTTC.

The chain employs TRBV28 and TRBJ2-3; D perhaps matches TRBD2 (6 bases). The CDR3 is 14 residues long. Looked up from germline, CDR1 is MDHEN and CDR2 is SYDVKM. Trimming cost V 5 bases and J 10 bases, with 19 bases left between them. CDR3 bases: TGTGCCAGCAGTACAATTTTATCACTAGCCCCGCAGTATTTT. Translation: CASSTILSLAPQYF.